Listed here is a single T cell receptor (beta chain). Its antigen is unknown. No much larger clone exists at a distance of one base, and base qualities are not known. CDR3 length: 14 amino acids, cysteine to phenylalanine. Left in the record is the CDR3 DNA by itself, 42 bases read in frame from the first base. Trimmed from V: 6 bases; trimmed from J: 1 base; junction bases lacking a gene match: 2. CDR1 and CDR2 are read off the germline V gene (reference sequence) as MNHEY and SMNVEV. Libraries were made using the immunoSEQ multiplex PCR assay. The multiplex PCR relied on a mix of 60 forward primers for TCR Vbeta segments and 13 reverse primers for TCR Jbeta segments. A multiplex PCR assay on genomic DNA amplified the CDR3 region of rearranged TCR beta genes. Amplified TCR beta libraries were sequenced as 87-base-pair reads on the Illumina HiSeq System. In the authors' own workflow: In a later analysis, tens of millions of unique TCR beta chains were counted across the 650 to 700 repertoires, and roughly 9.9 million of these chains were shared by at least two donors. A nearest-neighbor algorithm error-corrected the raw reads and collapsed the reads into unique sequences, merging closely related sequences to remove PCR and sequencing errors. Alignment of CDR3 sequences to IMGT reference sequences was used to assign V, D and J gene segments. For a sequence to be retained, at least a six-nucleotide match to both a V gene segment and a J gene segment was required. Rearrangements were called productive when the CDR3 lacked stop codons and stayed in frame with V and J; all others were non-productive. Following IMGT convention, CDR3 was defined as the stretch from the second conserved V-encoded cysteine up to the conserved J-encoded phenylalanine. The earlier analysis of some 540 of the donors excluded any sequence lacking an unambiguous match to a single V gene segment. An earlier analysis of a few hundred of the donors called V segments functional above 56.7% productive rearrangements and segregating when the between-donor standard deviation exceeded 5%. A statistical classification framework was developed to diagnose cytomegalovirus status using the catalog of TCR beta chain sequences. In a later analysis, V and J genes were assigned by comparing TCR nucleotide sequences against IMGT/GENE-DB human TR gene sequences. Using the TCRdist pipeline, a later analysis assigned CDR3 sequences along with most-parsimonious VDJ recombination scenarios. In a later analysis, every TCR beta chain was defined by the combination of its CDR3 amino acid sequence and its V-gene family, and reads without a unique V-gene family were dropped. As a way to deal with suspected cross-contamination and a sequencing artifact, a later analysis dropped roughly 620 nucleotide sequences that were highly shared and had low generation probability. In a later analysis, a clonal expansion index was calculated for each public chain from normalized within-repertoire ranks of inferred template counts. In a later analysis, generation probabilities were computed using a VDJ recombination model fitted to out-of-frame rearrangements, and the results were checked against IGoR. In a later analysis, TCR-TCR, TCR-HLA and TCR-CMV co-occurrence was scored with hypergeometric tests, and a repertoire-size bias correction was applied to TCR pairs. False discovery rates were estimated in a later analysis by permuting HLA or CMV assignments 20 times. A later analysis grouped co-occurring TCRs with DBSCAN, adding TCRdist sequence similarity when clustering within HLA-allele-positive subsets. Co-occurrence clustering excluded repertoires with fewer than 30,000 or more than 120,000 public chains, plus five with anomalous nucleotide sharing. The immuneACCESS repertoire file appears here via TCRdb, limited to in-frame rearrangements. These files lack a portion of the clones; in checked studies, under half of the deficit traces to unresolved V genes, and the cause of the others is not known. Clone size and V and J calls were adopted from that table, with D and trimming inferred from the DNA. For this sample there are around 160,000 clones; 68% appear just once. Less than 1.5% of the sample is held by the ten biggest clonotypes.

The data derive from a study of cytomegalovirus exposure and HLA in healthy donors (dated by TCRdb to 2016 to 2017). As for the study more broadly: According to an earlier analysis of 550 to 750 of the donors, 150 million to 200 million T cells yielded over 90 million unique TCR beta sequences and 276 Gb of sequence data. An early release that covered some 630 HLA-typed donors contained 300 to 350 gigabases of sequencing data and 85 million to 100 million unique TCR sequences. The genetic ancestry cluster associated with self-reported Caucasian donors included over 65% of the roughly 360 genotyped donors. The study aimed to test whether cataloging public T cell receptors could reveal signatures of past pathogen exposure. Using immunosequencing, the study profiled T cell repertoires from some 670 subjects and related those repertoires to cytomegalovirus serostatus. Along with the approximately 700-subject first cohort, a separate validation cohort of over a hundred different subjects was used. The study combined high-throughput TCR immunosequencing, statistical association of individual TCRs with disease status, and machine learning to predict cytomegalovirus infection status. In a later analysis, previously published TCR beta repertoires from about 640 donors were re-analyzed and high-resolution HLA genotyping was added so that TCR occurrence patterns could be studied. The later analysis used no new phenotypic data to find candidate immune exposures, relying instead on TCR beta sequences and their occurrence across donors. An earlier analysis of more than 450 of the donors used high-throughput TCR beta sequencing to judge whether each TCR beta V gene segment behaved as functional or pseudogenic. Alongside the repertoire data, information on donor age, sex, ethnicity and CMV serostatus was compiled. A later genetic analysis used genome-wide SNP genotypes for about three fifths of the 666 donors, treating that subset as a discovery cohort. Every repertoire in the discovery cohort had been generated on one and the same sequencing platform. Both class I and class II loci were covered by HLA typing, at four-digit resolution. The number of donors typed differed by locus, with roughly 629-640 for A, B, C, DRB1 and DQB1, about 500 for DQA1, about 610 for DPA1, and approximately 470 for DPB1. Roughly five DR-DQ haplotypes were handled as single units for association and clustering because linkage in the cohort was strong. Among 300 to 450 genotyped donors of the cohort, an average of 235,054 unique TCR beta nucleotide sequences were sequenced per donor, around a sixth of them non-productive.

Here is what the overall study found, with its caveats: In vitro tests confirmed that a few of the cytomegalovirus-associated TCR beta chains recognize cytomegalovirus antigens. Linkage disequilibrium might explain the correlated functional status among segregating V segments, but an unknown experimental factor could not be ruled out. Strong co-occurrence of HLA alleles, especially DR and DQ, made assigning TCR associations to individual alleles difficult. In a later analysis, some 18,000 TCR beta sequences were associated with specific HLA alleles at a false discovery rate of 0.05. The classifier was reported to diagnose cytomegalovirus status with high specificity and sensitivity in both the original cohort and the validation cohort. The authors suggested that the approach could potentially be generalized to other disease states and immunological phenotypes. A further reported finding was that TCR beta sequences accurately predicted the HLA-A and HLA-B alleles for most subjects in the first cohort. According to a later analysis, parvovirus B19, influenza, CMV and Epstein-Barr virus appeared linked to several top co-occurrence clusters. In a later analysis, most CMV-associated TCR beta chains were found to appear HLA-restricted, with HLA associations seemingly driven largely by CMV exposure. Some IMGT-functional V segments, including TRBV6-2 and TRBV6-3, could not be distinguished by the 87-base-pair reads and were therefore excluded. The cohort was sequenced for TCR beta chains only, and without alpha or paired-chain data the features that could be detected were limited. Broadly in line with IMGT annotations, most TCR beta V segments showed up in productive rearrangements about 87% or about 30% of the time in an earlier analysis of around 550 of the donors. While some public TCRs were present in many individuals, most TCR sequences turned up only very rarely across donors. A later genetic analysis reported fewer N-insertions in productive TCRs among donors in an Asian-associated ancestry cluster than the roughly 720-donor mean. The presence/absence analyses assumed that sequencing depth was roughly uniform across donors, and that assumption may not be true. In a later genetic analysis, a missense DCLRE1C variant was associated with V-gene and J-gene trimming of TCR beta chains, and the association was replicated in an independent cohort. In a later analysis, HLA-associated TCR beta chains showed more clonal expansion and lower generation probabilities than non-associated chains that were equally common. The earlier analysis of about 600 of the donors excluded around 17 rarely observed V segments, including chromosome 9 orphons, because counts were too low. In the study, about 150 TCR beta chains were listed as associated with cytomegalovirus. The sequencing pipeline was judged likely to have produced a cluster of highly shared sequence variants as a technical artifact. For the cohort, immune exposure information was limited to CMV serostatus. In a later analysis, the rate of TCR association differed among HLA loci, with DRB1 alleles having the most associated TCRs and HLA-C alleles having the fewest. Because some donors lacked HLA typing at each locus, the association tests relied only on the typed subset.

The cohort consisted of some 670 healthy bone marrow donors. At the time of sampling, all cohort members were nominally healthy, though unrecorded immune exposures were likely present. The donor was CMV seronegative and belonged to the group of under 400 seronegative cohort members. Every donor gave a peripheral blood sample, and the peripheral blood mononuclear cells from that sample were used for TCR beta sequencing. The Qiagen DNeasy Blood Extraction Kit was used to extract genomic DNA from the blood cell samples. The sequence derives from a man in his fifties or sixties in good health and CMV-seronegative. Sequencing input: PBMCs. The chain uses TRBV27 and TRBJ2-2, and TRBD1 aligns with 7 junction nucleotides. The DNA reads TGTGCCAGCAGCGGGACAGTGAACACCGGGGAGCTGTTTTTT. It translates to CASSGTVNTGELFF.